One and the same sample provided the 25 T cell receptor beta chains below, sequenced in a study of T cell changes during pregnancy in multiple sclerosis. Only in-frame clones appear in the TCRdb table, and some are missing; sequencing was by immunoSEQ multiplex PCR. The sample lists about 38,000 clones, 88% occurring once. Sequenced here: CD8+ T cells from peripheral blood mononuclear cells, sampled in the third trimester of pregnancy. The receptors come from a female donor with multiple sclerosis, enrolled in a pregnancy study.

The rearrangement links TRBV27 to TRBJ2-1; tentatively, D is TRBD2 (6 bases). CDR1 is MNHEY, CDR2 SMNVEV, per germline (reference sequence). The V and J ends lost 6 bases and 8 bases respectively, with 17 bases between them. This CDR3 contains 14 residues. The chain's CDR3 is CASRETRTFHEQFF. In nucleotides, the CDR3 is TGTGCCAGCAGGGAGACTAGAACATTCCATGAGCAGTTCTTC.

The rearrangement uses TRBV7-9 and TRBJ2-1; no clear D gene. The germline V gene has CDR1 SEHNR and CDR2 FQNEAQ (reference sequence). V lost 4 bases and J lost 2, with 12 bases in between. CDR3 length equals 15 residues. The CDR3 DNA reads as TGTGCCAGCAGCTCCCCCAACCTACCCTACAATGAGCAGTTCTTC. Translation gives CASSSPNLPYNEQFF.

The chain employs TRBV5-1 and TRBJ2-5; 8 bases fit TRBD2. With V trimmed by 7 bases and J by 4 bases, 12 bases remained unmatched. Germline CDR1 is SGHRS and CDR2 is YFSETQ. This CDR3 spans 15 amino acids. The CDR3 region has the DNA TGCGCCAGCGACGCTTCGGGGGGGGTAGGAGAGACCCAGTACTTC. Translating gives CASDASGGVGETQYF.

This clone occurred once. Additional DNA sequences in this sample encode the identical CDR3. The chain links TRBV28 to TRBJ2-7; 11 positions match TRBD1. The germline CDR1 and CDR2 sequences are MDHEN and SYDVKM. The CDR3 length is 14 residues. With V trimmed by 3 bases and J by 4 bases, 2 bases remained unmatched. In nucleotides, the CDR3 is TGTGCCAGCAGTTTTGGGACAGGGGGGTACGAGCAGTACTTC. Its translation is CASSFGTGGYEQYF.

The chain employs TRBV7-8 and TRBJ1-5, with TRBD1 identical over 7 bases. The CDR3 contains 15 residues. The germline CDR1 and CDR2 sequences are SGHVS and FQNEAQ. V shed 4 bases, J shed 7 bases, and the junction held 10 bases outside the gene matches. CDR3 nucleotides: TGTGCCAGCAGCTCCTACAGGGGTGGTGGGCAGCCCCAGCATTTT. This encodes CASSSYRGGGQPQHF.

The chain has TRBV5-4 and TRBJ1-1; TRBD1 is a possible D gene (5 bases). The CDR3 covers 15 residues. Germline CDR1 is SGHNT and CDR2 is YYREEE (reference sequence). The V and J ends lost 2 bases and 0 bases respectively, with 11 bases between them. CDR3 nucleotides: TGTGCCAGCAGCTTCGAGACAGCTATGAACACTGAAGCTTTCTTT. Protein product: CASSFETAMNTEAFF.

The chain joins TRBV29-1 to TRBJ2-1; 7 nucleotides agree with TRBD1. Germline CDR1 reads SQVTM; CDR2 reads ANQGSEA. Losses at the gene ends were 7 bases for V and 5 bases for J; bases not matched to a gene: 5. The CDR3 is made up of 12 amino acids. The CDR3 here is CSAETGHNEQFF. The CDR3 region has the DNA TGCAGCGCCGAGACAGGGCACAATGAGCAGTTCTTC.

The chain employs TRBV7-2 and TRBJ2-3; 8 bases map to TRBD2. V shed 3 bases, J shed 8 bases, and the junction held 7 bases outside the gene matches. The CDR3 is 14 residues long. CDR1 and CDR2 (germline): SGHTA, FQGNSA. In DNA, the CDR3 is TGTGCCAGCAGCTTCGGTAGCGGGGCGGGTACGCAGTATTTT. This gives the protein CASSFGSGAGTQYF.

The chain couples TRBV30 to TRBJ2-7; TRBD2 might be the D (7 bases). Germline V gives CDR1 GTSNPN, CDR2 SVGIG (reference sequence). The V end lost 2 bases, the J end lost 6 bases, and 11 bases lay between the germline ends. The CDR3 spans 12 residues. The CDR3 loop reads CAWSRRGAEQYF. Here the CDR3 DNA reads TGTGCCTGGAGTAGACGGGGGGCCGAGCAGTACTTC. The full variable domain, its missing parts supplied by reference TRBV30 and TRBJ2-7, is SQTIHQWPATLVQPVGSPLSLECTVEGTSNPNLYWYRQAAGRGLQLLFYSVGIGQISSEVPQNLSASRPQDRQFILSSKKLLLSDSGFYLCAWSRRGAEQYFGPGTRLTVT.

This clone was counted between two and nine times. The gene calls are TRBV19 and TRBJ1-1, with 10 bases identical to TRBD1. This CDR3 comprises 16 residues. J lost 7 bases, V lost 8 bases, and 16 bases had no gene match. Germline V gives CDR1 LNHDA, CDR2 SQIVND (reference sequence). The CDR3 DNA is TGTGCCAGTGGGGAATCCGGGACAGGGGTCTATAGTGAAGCTTTCTTT. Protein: CASGESGTGVYSEAFF.

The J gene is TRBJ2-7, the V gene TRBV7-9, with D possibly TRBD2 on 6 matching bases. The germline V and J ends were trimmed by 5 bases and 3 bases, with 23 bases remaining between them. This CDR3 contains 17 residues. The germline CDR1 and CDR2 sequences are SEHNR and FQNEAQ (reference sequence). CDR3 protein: CASSEGTTRNPDYEQYF. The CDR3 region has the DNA TGTGCCAGCAGCGAAGGGACGACTAGGAACCCCGACTACGAGCAGTACTTC.

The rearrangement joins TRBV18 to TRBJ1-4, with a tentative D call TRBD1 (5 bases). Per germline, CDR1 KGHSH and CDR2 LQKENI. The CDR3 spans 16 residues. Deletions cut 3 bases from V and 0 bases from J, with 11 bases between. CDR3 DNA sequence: TGTGCCAGCTCACCGCGACAGAAAGCAACTAATGAAAAACTGTTTTTT. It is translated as CASSPRQKATNEKLFF.

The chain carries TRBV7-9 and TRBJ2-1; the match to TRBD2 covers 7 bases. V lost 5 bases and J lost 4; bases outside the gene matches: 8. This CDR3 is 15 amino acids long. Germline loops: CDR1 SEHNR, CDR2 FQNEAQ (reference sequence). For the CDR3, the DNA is TGTGCCAGCAGCCCAGGACGGGGGGTTTACAATGAGCAGTTCTTC. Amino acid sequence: CASSPGRGVYNEQFF.

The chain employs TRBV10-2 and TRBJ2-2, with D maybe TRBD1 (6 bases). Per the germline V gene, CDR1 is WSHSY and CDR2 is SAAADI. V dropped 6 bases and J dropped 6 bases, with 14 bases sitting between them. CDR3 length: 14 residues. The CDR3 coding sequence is TGCGCCAGCAGCCCCGGACAGTTTGCCGGGGAGCTGTTTTTT. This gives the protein CASSPGQFAGELFF.

The CDR3 nucleotides read TGTGCCAGCAGGTACAGGAAACAAGCCTACGAGCAGTACTTC. Its protein product is CASRYRKQAYEQYF. The genes are TRBV6-1 and TRBJ2-7; D possibly corresponds to TRBD1 (5 bases). Germline assignment: CDR1 MNHNS and CDR2 SASEGT. Trimming took 6 bases from V and 2 from J, leaving 14 bases between them. The CDR3 is 14 residues long.

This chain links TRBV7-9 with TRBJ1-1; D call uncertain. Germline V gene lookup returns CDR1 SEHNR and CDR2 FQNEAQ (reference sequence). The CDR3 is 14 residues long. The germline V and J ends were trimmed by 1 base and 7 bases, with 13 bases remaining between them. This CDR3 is CASSLEGFWSEAFF. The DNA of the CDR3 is TGTGCCAGCAGCTTAGAAGGTTTCTGGAGTGAAGCTTTCTTT. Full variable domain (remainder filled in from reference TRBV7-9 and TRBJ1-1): DTGVSQNPRHKITKRGQNVTFRCDPISEHNRLYWYRQTLGQGPEFLTYFQNEAQLEKSRLLSDRFSAERPKGSFSTLEIQRTEQGDSAMYLCASSLEGFWSEAFFGQGTRLTVV.

CDR3 loop: CASSPGLAGTQETQYF. CDR3 coding DNA: TGTGCCAGCAGCCCCGGACTAGCGGGAACACAAGAGACCCAGTACTTC. J is TRBJ2-5 and V is TRBV11-2, with 12 nucleotides matching TRBD2. V dropped 5 bases and J dropped 2; count of bases not matched to a gene: 6. The CDR3 is made up of 16 amino acids. Germline V gene sequence: CDR1 SGHAT, CDR2 FQNNGV. The variable domain in full, with the rest retrieved from reference TRBV11-2 and TRBJ2-5, is EAGVAQSPRYKIIEKRQSVAFWCNPISGHATLYWYQQILGQGPKLLIQFQNNGVVDDSQLPKDRFSAERLKGVDSTLKIQPAKLEDSAVYLCASSPGLAGTQETQYFGPGTRLLVL.

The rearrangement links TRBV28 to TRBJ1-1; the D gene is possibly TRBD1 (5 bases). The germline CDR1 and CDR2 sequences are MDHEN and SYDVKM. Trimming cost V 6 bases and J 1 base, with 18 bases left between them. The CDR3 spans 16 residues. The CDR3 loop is CASSVRGGARNTEAFF. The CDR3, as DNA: TGTGCCAGCAGCGTCCGTGGAGGGGCCCGGAACACTGAAGCTTTCTTT.

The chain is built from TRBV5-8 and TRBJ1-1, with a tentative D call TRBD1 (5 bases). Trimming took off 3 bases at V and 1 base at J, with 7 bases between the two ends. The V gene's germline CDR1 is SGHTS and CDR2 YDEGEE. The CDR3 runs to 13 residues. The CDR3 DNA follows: TGTGCCAGCAGCTGGGGGGGGAACACTGAAGCTTTCTTT. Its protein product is CASSWGGNTEAFF.

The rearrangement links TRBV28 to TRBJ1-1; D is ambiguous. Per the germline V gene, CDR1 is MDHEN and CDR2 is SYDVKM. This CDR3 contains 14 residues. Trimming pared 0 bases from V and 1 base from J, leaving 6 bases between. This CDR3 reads CASSLWAANTEAFF. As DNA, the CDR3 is TGTGCCAGCAGTTTATGGGCGGCGAACACTGAAGCTTTCTTT.

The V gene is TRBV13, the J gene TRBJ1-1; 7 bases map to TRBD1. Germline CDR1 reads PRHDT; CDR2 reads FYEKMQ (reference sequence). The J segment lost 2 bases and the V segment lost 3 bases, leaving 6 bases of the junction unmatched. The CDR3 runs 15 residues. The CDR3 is CASSFPTGRNTEAFF. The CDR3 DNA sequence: TGTGCCAGCAGCTTCCCGACAGGGAGAAACACTGAAGCTTTCTTT. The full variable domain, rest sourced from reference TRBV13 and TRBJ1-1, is AAGVIQSPRHLIKEKRETATLKCYPIPRHDTVYWYQQGPGQDPQFLISFYEKMQSDKGSIPDRFSAQQFSDYHSELNMSSLELGDSALYFCASSFPTGRNTEAFFGQGTRLTVV.

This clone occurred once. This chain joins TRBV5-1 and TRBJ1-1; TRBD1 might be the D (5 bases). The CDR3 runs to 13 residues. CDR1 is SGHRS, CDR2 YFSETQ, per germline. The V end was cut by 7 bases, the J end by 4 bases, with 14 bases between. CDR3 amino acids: CASREWGGTEAFF. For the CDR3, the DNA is TGCGCCAGCCGAGAATGGGGGGGCACTGAAGCTTTCTTT.

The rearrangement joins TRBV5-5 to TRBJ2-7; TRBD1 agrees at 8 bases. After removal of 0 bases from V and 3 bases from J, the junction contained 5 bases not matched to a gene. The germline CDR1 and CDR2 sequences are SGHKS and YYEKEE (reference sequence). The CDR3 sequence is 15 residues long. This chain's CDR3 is CASSLGTGGHYEQYF. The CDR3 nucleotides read TGTGCCAGCAGCTTGGGAACAGGGGGTCACTACGAGCAGTACTTC.

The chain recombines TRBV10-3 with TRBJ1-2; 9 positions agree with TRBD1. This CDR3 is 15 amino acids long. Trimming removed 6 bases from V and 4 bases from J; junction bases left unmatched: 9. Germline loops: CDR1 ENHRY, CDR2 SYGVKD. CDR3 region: CAIRGPGQGTYGYTF. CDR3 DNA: TGTGCCATCAGGGGACCGGGACAGGGAACCTATGGCTACACCTTC.

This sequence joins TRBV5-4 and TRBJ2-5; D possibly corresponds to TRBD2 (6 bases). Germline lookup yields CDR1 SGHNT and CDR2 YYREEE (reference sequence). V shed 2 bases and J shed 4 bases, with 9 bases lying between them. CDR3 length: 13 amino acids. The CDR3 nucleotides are TGTGCCAGCAGCTTTAACGGGGGAGAGACCCAGTACTTC. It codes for CASSFNGGETQYF.